Listed below are T cell receptor beta chains from one sample, sequenced in a study of T cell changes during pregnancy in multiple sclerosis. Sequencing used immunoSEQ multiplex PCR; TCRdb keeps in-frame clones, though not all of them. The table includes about 69,000 clones, 80% to 95% detected once. The material sequenced was peripheral blood, taken in the third trimester of pregnancy. These receptor sequences come from a female donor in good health, enrolled as a control in a pregnancy study. The CDR3 runs from the conserved cysteine through the conserved F or W. A D gene is named only where the DNA matches it firmly. The size field is filled for only some rows; it gives once, few, many or a size class.

>TRBJ2-1|TRBD2|TRBV14|NA
TGTGCCAGCAGCCCAGGGACTAGCGGGACCCGGAATGAGCAGTTCTTC
CASSPGTSGTRNEQFF
>TRBJ2-7|NA|TRBV10-3|NA
TGTGCCGTCAGGGGGGATTCGGGGGGCGGCGAGCAGTACTTC
CAVRGDSGGGEQYF
>TRBJ1-5|NA|TRBV7-9|NA
TGTGCCAGCAGCTTAGGAGGGCGCGGGAATCAGCCCCAGCATTTT
CASSLGGRGNQPQHF
>TRBJ1-1|NA|TRBV30|NA
TGTGCCTGGAGTTCGGGTCGGGGGGATACTCATACTGAAGCTTTCTTT
CAWSSGRGDTHTEAFF
>TRBJ2-1|TRBD1|TRBV27|once
TGTGCCAGCAGTTTCCTGGGGCCGACAGGGAGCAATGAGCAGTTCTTC
CASSFLGPTGSNEQFF
>TRBJ2-3|TRBD2|TRBV4-3|NA
TGCGCCAGCAGCCAAGATCTTCTAGCGGGGAACACAGATACGCAGTATTTT
CASSQDLLAGNTDTQYF
>TRBJ2-2|TRBD1|TRBV27|NA
TGTGCCAGCATGAAGGGAGACAGGGAAGTCACCGGGGAGCTGTTTTTT
CASMKGDREVTGELFF
>TRBJ1-5|NA|TRBV4-1|NA
TGCGCCAGCAGCCAAGACACGGGCAGGGACAATCAGCCCCAGCATTTT
CASSQDTGRDNQPQHF
>TRBJ2-3|TRBD2|TRBV7-9|NA
TGTGCCAGCAGCCCTGGGACTAGCGTCGATACAGATACGCAGTATTTT
CASSPGTSVDTDTQYF
>TRBJ2-7|NA|TRBV6-1|NA
TGTGCCAGCAGTGGCGCAGGGTTTTACGAGCAGTACTTC
CASSGAGFYEQYF
>TRBJ1-1|NA|TRBV6-5|NA
TGTGCCAGCAGTTACGAGAGGAGGGACACTGAAGCTTTCTTT
CASSYERRDTEAFF
>TRBJ1-5|NA|TRBV30|NA
TGTGCCTGGAGTGTACAGGGTAATCAGCCCCAGCATTTT
CAWSVQGNQPQHF
>TRBJ2-7|NA|TRBV4-1|NA
TGCGCCAGCAGCCAAGATAGGGGAGGAGCCTACTACGAGCAGTACTTC
CASSQDRGGAYYEQYF
>TRBJ2-7|NA|TRBV5-5|NA
TGTGCCAGCAGCTTGCTTCAGTTTTACGAGCAGTACTTC
CASSLLQFYEQYF
>TRBJ1-6|NA|TRBV19|NA
TGTGCCAGTAGTATAGATGCAGGATGGGATTCACCCCTCCACTTT
CASSIDAGWDSPLHF
>TRBJ1-4|NA|TRBV11-2|NA
TGTGCCAGCAGCTTAGCGCTCGGTTATAATGAAAAACTGTTTTTT
CASSLALGYNEKLFF
>TRBJ2-7|TRBD2|TRBV7-6|NA
TGTGCCAGCAGCTTAGTGGGGCCCGGGACTAGCGGGAGGGCGAGCTCCTACGAGCAGTACTTC
CASSLVGPGTSGRASSYEQYF
>TRBJ2-7|NA|TRBV11-2|NA
TGTGCCAGCAGCCCCGGGGTAGCCTTAAACGAGCAGTACTTC
CASSPGVALNEQYF
>TRBJ1-2|NA|TRBV5-1|few
TGCGCCAGCAGCCCCCTGGCGGAGCCCTCCGGCTACACCTTC
CASSPLAEPSGYTF
>TRBJ2-7|TRBD2|TRBV9|NA
TGTGCCAGCAGCGTAGGTTTGACGGGGGGAGTCTACGAGCAGTACTTC
CASSVGLTGGVYEQYF
>TRBJ2-4|NA|TRBV6-5|NA
TGTGCCAGCAGTTACAGGGACTCGAACATTCAGTACTTC
CASSYRDSNIQYF
>TRBJ2-7|NA|TRBV7-9|NA
TGTGCCAGCAGCTTAGCCGGGGGTGCCTACGAGCAGTACTTC
CASSLAGGAYEQYF
>TRBJ1-5|NA|TRBV2|NA
TGTGCCAGCGTGCAGGGGACGGGCAATCAGCCCCAGCATTTT
CASVQGTGNQPQHF
>TRBJ2-1|NA|TRBV5-1|NA
TGCGCCAGCAGCTTGGTTACAGGTAAAAATGAGCAGTTCTTC
CASSLVTGKNEQFF
>TRBJ2-7|NA|TRBV27|NA
TGTGCCAGCAGTTTGGACAAGACCTACGAGCAGTACTTC
CASSLDKTYEQYF
>TRBJ2-1|TRBD2|TRBV30|NA
TGTGCCTGGAGGGGTCAACTAGCGGGCAATGAGCAGTTCTTC
CAWRGQLAGNEQFF
>TRBJ1-1|TRBD1|TRBV28|NA
TGTGCCAGCAGTTTAATTGGGACAGGGGCCTCGAACACTGAAGCTTTCTTT
CASSLIGTGASNTEAFF
>TRBJ2-7|NA|TRBV11-2|NA
TGTGCCAGCACCCGAACTCGTTTAGCCTACGAGCAGTACTTC
CASTRTRLAYEQYF
>TRBJ2-5|TRBD2|TRBV12-5|once
TGTGCTGGTGGTACTAGCGGGGGGTTTGAGACCCAGTACTTC
CAGGTSGGFETQYF
>TRBJ2-7|TRBD1|TRBV18|NA
TGTGCCAGCTCACAACCGGGACAGGTGTCTCCTTACGAGCAGTACTTC
CASSQPGQVSPYEQYF
>TRBJ2-1|TRBD1|TRBV5-1|NA
TGCGCCAGCACCCGGACAGGTTTCTACAGTGTCGACAATGAGCAGTTCTTC
CASTRTGFYSVDNEQFF
>TRBJ1-1|NA|TRBV5-1|NA
TGCGCCAGCAGCTTGGAACAGGGGAACACTGAAGCTTTCTTT
CASSLEQGNTEAFF
>TRBJ2-7|TRBD2|TRBV6-1|NA
TGTGCCAGCAGACCTAGCGGGGCCTACGAGCAGTACTTC
CASRPSGAYEQYF
>TRBJ2-2|TRBD2|TRBV4-1|NA
TGCGCCAGCAGCCAAGATGGGAGGGTCGGGGAGCTGTTTTTT
CASSQDGRVGELFF
>TRBJ2-5|TRBD2|TRBV7-3|NA
TGTGCCAGCAGCGGGGGGGGGTATGAGACCCAGTACTTC
CASSGGGYETQYF